Following are 20 T cell receptor beta chains from one sample sequenced in a study of TIL therapy for anti-PD-1-resistant metastatic lung cancer. Sample time point: pre-treatment sample, taken before nivolumab and TIL therapy. The libraries were made with immunoSEQ v3. The table came from immunoSEQ multiplex PCR; TCRdb's copy has only in-frame clones and leaves some out. Here the sample spans tens of thousands of clones, under 75% being singletons. Sequenced material: blood, taken at baseline. The receptors come from a person between 25 and 79 years old with non-small cell lung cancer.

This clone was seen a few times. The chain combines TRBV28 with TRBJ1-1; no clear D gene. Trimming pared 1 base from V and 3 bases from J, leaving 9 bases between. This CDR3 is built from 14 residues. Germline V CDR1 and CDR2: MDHEN, SYDVKM. The CDR3 here is CASSLYGGYTEAFF. The DNA of the CDR3 is TGTGCCAGCAGTTTATATGGAGGGTACACTGAAGCTTTCTTT.

The J gene is TRBJ2-7, the V gene TRBV28, with D possibly being TRBD1 (6 bases). CDR3 length: 14 amino acids. V dropped 6 bases and J dropped 5 bases, with 17 bases sitting between them. CDR1 and CDR2 from the germline V gene are MDHEN and SYDVKM. CDR3 sequence: CASRTHRDSHEQYF. DNA of the CDR3: TGTGCCAGCAGAACCCACAGGGATTCCCACGAGCAGTACTTC.

The rearrangement links TRBV9 to TRBJ2-3, with 9 bases aligning to TRBD2. V shed 2 bases and J 0 bases; nucleotides not matched to a gene: 10. CDR3 length: 18 amino acids. CDR1 and CDR2 (germline): SGDLS, YYNGEE. The CDR3, as DNA: TGTGCCAGCAGCGTTAAAGCGGGGGGCCCGGCAAGCACAGATACGCAGTATTTT. It specifies CASSVKAGGPASTDTQYF.

This chain joins TRBV6-6 and TRBJ1-5; D is uncertain. V lost 8 bases and J lost 3, with 14 bases in between. The length of the CDR3 is 14 residues. Germline CDR1 and CDR2: MNHNY and SVGAGI (reference sequence). DNA of the CDR3: TGTGCCAGCGGCCTAAGTGTATACAATCAGCCCCAGCATTTT. Protein: CASGLSVYNQPQHF.

J is TRBJ2-5 and V is TRBV5-1, with D tentatively TRBD2 (6 bases). V lost 3 bases, J lost 3 bases, and 12 bases lay in between. Germline lookup yields CDR1 SGHRS and CDR2 YFSETQ. This CDR3 has 14 amino acids. As DNA, the CDR3 is TGCGCCAGCAGCTCCGGGACTGCAAAAGAGACCCAGTACTTC. Its protein product is CASSSGTAKETQYF.

In DNA form, the CDR3 reads TGTGCCAGCAGTGAATTTGAGTACGAGCAGTACTTC. It translates to CASSEFEYEQYF. This chain joins TRBV2 and TRBJ2-7; D remains ambiguous. Germline-derived CDR1 and CDR2 are SNHLY and FYNNEI. The CDR3 covers 12 residues. V lost 2 bases to trimming and J lost 4 bases, with 6 bases between them.

V and J are TRBV2 and TRBJ1-5; D not certain. The germline gives CDR1 SNHLY, CDR2 FYNNEI. Trimming took 4 bases from V and 2 from J, leaving 12 bases between them. The CDR3 loop spans 15 amino acids. The CDR3 coding sequence is TGTGCCAGCAGTGTAGTGTTGGGAGGCAATCAGCCCCAGCATTTT. Its translation: CASSVVLGGNQPQHF.

The chain recombines TRBV5-1 with TRBJ1-4; 8 positions agree with TRBD1. The V and J ends lost 4 bases and 2 bases, in that order; junction bases with no gene match: 7. The CDR3 has 16 amino acids. Per germline, CDR1 SGHRS and CDR2 YFSETQ. In DNA form, the CDR3 reads TGCGCCAGCAGCGTGGACAGGGCGGCGACTAATGAAAAACTGTTTTTT. Translation: CASSVDRAATNEKLFF.

This clone was counted only a few times. This chain connects TRBV6-5 to TRBJ2-7; 11 bases agree with TRBD2. Per germline, CDR1 MNHEY and CDR2 SVGAGI. The CDR3 contains 15 residues. With 1 base clipped from V and 4 bases from J, the junction kept 3 bases outside the gene matches. DNA for the CDR3: TGTGCCAGCAGTTACTTTGGGACTAGCGGATACGAGCAGTACTTC. Translating it yields CASSYFGTSGYEQYF.

The chain carries TRBV10-3 and TRBJ2-3, with D uncertain. Germline loops: CDR1 ENHRY, CDR2 SYGVKD. V lost 4 bases, J lost 0 bases, and 5 bases lay in between. This CDR3 is built from 13 residues. The CDR3 here is CAISGSSTDTQYF. DNA of the CDR3: TGTGCCATCAGTGGCTCTAGCACAGATACGCAGTATTTT.

The chain carries TRBV30 and TRBJ1-1, with D uncertain. Germline V CDR1 and CDR2: GTSNPN, SVGIG (reference sequence). The CDR3 has 15 amino acids. Between the trimmed V and J ends, which lost 2 bases and 2 bases, there was a span of 15 bases. The CDR3 DNA is TGTGCCTGGAGTTTATTGACTGCCACCAACACTGAAGCTTTCTTT. Its translation is CAWSLLTATNTEAFF.

The chain combines TRBV18 with TRBJ2-1; D not resolved. The V end was cut by 2 bases, the J end by 8 bases, with 4 bases between. Germline V gives CDR1 KGHSH, CDR2 LQKENI. This CDR3 is 11 amino acids long. The CDR3: CASSPTDEQFF. CDR3 coding DNA: TGTGCCAGCTCACCAACGGATGAGCAGTTCTTC. Using reference TRBV18 and TRBJ2-1 for the parts outside the CDR3, the full variable domain is NAGVMQNPRHLVRRRGQEARLRCSPMKGHSHVYWYRQLPEEGLKFMVYLQKENIIDESGMPKERFSAEFPKEGPSILRIQQVVRGDSAAYFCASSPTDEQFFGPGTRLTVL.

The V gene is TRBV9, the J gene TRBJ2-2; D not resolved. CDR3 length equals 11 residues. Germline V gene lookup returns CDR1 SGDLS and CDR2 YYNGEE. V was shortened by 2 bases and J by 6 bases, with 2 bases between the two germline ends. The CDR3 DNA reads as TGTGCCAGCAGCGTGTCCGGGGAGCTGTTTTTT. This sequence encodes CASSVSGELFF.

In this sample, this clone turned up a few times. The chain recombines TRBV5-4 with TRBJ1-1, with TRBD1 as a possible D gene (5 bases). The length of the CDR3 is 13 residues. The germline V gene has CDR1 SGHNT and CDR2 YYREEE (reference sequence). The V end lost 4 bases, the J end lost 1 base, and 8 bases lay between the germline ends. As DNA, the CDR3 is TGTGCCAGCAGCAAAGACAGGAACACTGAAGCTTTCTTT. It yields the protein CASSKDRNTEAFF.

CDR3 sequence reads: CASSEDAASGSYEQYF. CDR3 bases: TGTGCCAGCAGTGAAGATGCGGCTAGCGGGTCCTACGAGCAGTACTTC. V gene TRBV2 combines with J gene TRBJ2-7; TRBD2 agrees at 8 bases. The CDR3 is 16 amino acids. Germline V gene lookup returns CDR1 SNHLY and CDR2 FYNNEI. Trimming at V came to 1 base and at J to 1 base, leaving 6 bases not matched to a gene.

The genes are TRBV28 and TRBJ1-3; maybe TRBD1 (6 bases). There are 16 residues in the CDR3. CDR1 and CDR2 (germline): MDHEN, SYDVKM. V lost 4 bases and J 5 bases, leaving 18 bases between the germline ends. CDR3 nucleotides: TGTGCCAGCAGTTCCCCTACAGGGTCAGGGAGAAACACCATATATTTT. It yields the protein CASSSPTGSGRNTIYF.

As concerns this clone: This may arise from a read error, as a much more abundant clone is one base away. The genes are TRBV7-9 and TRBJ2-3, with D hard to call. This CDR3 comprises 12 residues. V was clipped by 3 bases and J by 2 bases, with 3 bases between them. Germline V gene lookup returns CDR1 SEHNR and CDR2 FQNEAQ (reference sequence). The CDR3 DNA follows: TGTGCCAGCAGCTTCGTCACAGATACGCAGTATTTT. Translating it yields CASSFVTDTQYF. Variable domain in full (rest from reference TRBV7-9 and TRBJ2-3): DTGVSQNPRHKITKRGQNVTFRCDPISEHNRLYWYRQTLGQGPEFLTYFQNEAQLEKSRLLSDRFSAERPKGSFSTLEIQRTEQGDSAMYLCASSFVTDTQYFGPGTRLTVL.

This clone has only a few counts. The rearrangement uses TRBV11-3 and TRBJ2-2; weak D call: TRBD2 (5 bases). Germline assignment: CDR1 SGHNT and CDR2 YENEEA. V was cut by 1 base and J by 5 bases, with 17 bases left in between. The CDR3 totals 17 residues. Written as DNA, the CDR3 is TGTGCCAGCAGCTTAGGCGGGCGGTGGGGAACAACCGGGGAGCTGTTTTTT. Its protein product is CASSLGGRWGTTGELFF.

The chain carries TRBV18 and TRBJ2-5; 9 bases map to TRBD2. Germline-derived CDR1 and CDR2 are KGHSH and LQKENI. After removal of 4 bases from V and 3 bases from J, the junction contained 0 bases not matched to a gene. The CDR3 has 13 residues. CDR3: CASSRLAEETQYF. The DNA for the CDR3 is TGTGCCAGCTCACGACTAGCGGAAGAGACCCAGTACTTC.

V is TRBV15 and J is TRBJ1-1; D remains ambiguous. V was shortened by 1 base and J by 5 bases, with 5 bases between the two germline ends. CDR1 and CDR2 (germline): LNHNV, YYDKDF (reference sequence). The CDR3 is made up of 12 amino acids. The CDR3 DNA follows: TGTGCCACCAGCAGAGGGTTGACTGAAGCTTTCTTT. Translated: CATSRGLTEAFF. The complete variable domain, with remaining parts taken from reference TRBV15 and TRBJ1-1, reads DAMVIQNPRYQVTQFGKPVTLSCSQTLNHNVMYWYQQKSSQAPKLLFHYYDKDFNNEADTPDNFQSRRPNTSFCFLDIRSPGLGDTAMYLCATSRGLTEAFFGQGTRLTVV.